Below are 11 T cell receptor beta chains sequenced from a single sample in a study of blood T cells in healthy people across ages. The authors ran a second PCR of 7 to 11 cycles using a sample-barcoded 5' primer and a J-beta primer mix. TCRdb re-analysed the 5' RACE reads in MiXCR, keeping a single row per CDR3 protein. Found here are over 950,000 distinct CDR3 sequences, roughly two fifths of them singletons; the top ten hold about an eighth. The specimen was blood. These TCRs come from a man aged 18 to 30 in good health.

V gene TRBV5-1 combines with J gene TRBJ2-7; unclear D gene. With the DNA end fitting TRBJ2-5 better, the J assignment may be wrong. The CDR3 has 12 residues. The V gene's germline CDR1 is SGHRS and CDR2 YFSETQ. The CDR3 nucleotides read TGCGCCAGCAGCTTGTTCACAGAGACCCAGTACTTC. This gives the protein CASSLFTETQYF.

In this sample, this clonotype turned up many times. The V gene is TRBV6-2 or TRBV6-3, the J gene TRBJ2-5; TRBD1 is a possible D gene (6 bases). V lost 5 bases, J lost 2 bases, and 12 bases lay in between. The V gene's germline CDR1 is MNHEY and CDR2 SVGEGT. This CDR3 is 14 amino acids long. The CDR3 DNA is TGTGCCAGCAGTCCCGGGACACAACAAGAGACCCAGTACTTC. This sequence encodes CASSPGTQQETQYF.

The V and J genes are TRBV4-1 and TRBJ2-3, with D possibly matching TRBD1 (8 bases). CDR1 and CDR2 (germline): MGHRA, YSYEKL. The CDR3 runs to 15 residues. The V gene lost 6 bases and the J gene lost 6 bases, with 19 bases spanning the gap. This CDR3 reads CASSITGGGRDTQYF. The CDR3 bases are TGCGCCAGCAGTATCACAGGGGGGGGCAGGGATACGCAGTATTTT.

This clonotype was observed at least ten times. The genes are TRBV29-1 and TRBJ2-4; no clear D. V was shortened by 0 bases and J by 0 bases, with 6 bases between the two germline ends. This CDR3 is 14 amino acids long. In germline, CDR1 is SQVTM, CDR2 ANQGSEA. As DNA, the CDR3 is TGCAGCGTTGAAGATCGATTAGCCAAAAACATTCAGTACTTC. It encodes CSVEDRLAKNIQYF.

The V and J genes are TRBV6-5 and TRBJ1-2, with a possible D match to TRBD1 (6 bases). V was shortened by 4 bases and J by 4 bases, with 16 bases between the two germline ends. Germline V gene data show CDR1 as MNHEY and CDR2 as SVGAGI. The CDR3 contains 15 residues. The CDR3 DNA sequence: TGTGCCAGCAGTTTTAAGGGGGGACTCGGCTATGGCTACACCTTC. It translates to CASSFKGGLGYGYTF.

The rearrangement links TRBV25-1 to TRBJ1-1; D is possibly TRBD1 (6 bases). Trimming removed 7 bases from V and 0 bases from J, with 12 bases in between. Looked up from germline, CDR1 is MGHDK and CDR2 is SYGVNS. The CDR3 contains 14 residues. CDR3 residues: CASKRGDLNTEAFF. CDR3 in DNA: TGTGCCAGCAAAAGGGGGGACCTGAACACTGAAGCTTTCTTT.

This clonotype showed up just once. V is TRBV4-2 and J is TRBJ2-7; D unresolved. The CDR3 contains 15 residues. V lost 0 bases, J lost 7 bases, and 16 bases lay in between. Germline CDR1 and CDR2: LGHNA and YNFKEQ. The CDR3 nucleotides are TGTGCCAGCAGCCAAGATGAGAGCTCCTACAATGAGCAGTACTTC. This sequence encodes CASSQDESSYNEQYF.

V and J are TRBV7-9 and TRBJ2-6, with D unclear. Germline V gene sequence: CDR1 SEHNR, CDR2 FQNEAQ (reference sequence). The CDR3 is made up of 16 amino acids. Between the trimmed V and J ends, which lost 3 bases and 0 bases, there was a span of 9 bases. The CDR3 region is CASSLYFGSGANVLTF. Here the CDR3 DNA reads TGTGCCAGCAGCTTGTATTTCGGCTCTGGGGCCAACGTCCTGACTTTC.

This clonotype was picked up a small number of times. The rearrangement joins TRBV4-3 to TRBJ1-4; D uncertain. The germline V gene has CDR1 LGHNA and CDR2 YSLEER. CDR3 size: 16 residues. The V end lost 0 bases, the J end lost 10 bases, and 18 bases lay between the germline ends. CDR3 sequence: CASSQDWENPPGKLFF. CDR3 bases: TGCGCCAGCAGCCAAGATTGGGAAAATCCCCCCGGAAAACTGTTTTTT.

This clonotype turned up a few times. The J gene is TRBJ2-7, the V gene TRBV12-3 or TRBV12-4; D is undetermined. V was trimmed by 5 bases and J by 4 bases, leaving 18 bases between them. The CDR3 totals 15 residues. The CDR3 region has the DNA TGTGCCAGCAGTCAAGGACGAGATGAGATTTACGAGCAGTACTTC. Protein: CASSQGRDEIYEQYF.

The rearrangement joins TRBV20-1 to TRBJ1-2; TRBD1 aligns across 8 bases. The CDR3 is 15 residues long. CDR1 is DFQATT and CDR2 is SNEGSKA in the germline V gene (reference sequence). The V segment lost 2 bases and the J segment 7 bases; nucleotides outside the gene matches: 12. The CDR3 DNA reads as TGCAGTGCTAGATTTCTAAACAGGGGGTATTGTGGCTACACCTTC. It yields the protein CSARFLNRGYCGYTF.